The rows below give T cell receptor beta chains drawn from one sample of a study of CD8 T cells in ankylosing spondylitis. TCRdb redid the calling of the 5' RACE reads with MiXCR, one entry per CDR3 protein. The table lists 700,000 to 1,000,000 distinct CDR3 sequences, about an eighth of them singletons. The material sequenced was blood, either unsorted or a sorted T cell fraction (not recorded which). The receptors were gathered from a male donor with ankylosing spondylitis. CDR3s include the opening cysteine and the closing phenylalanine or tryptophan. A D gene is named only where the DNA matches it firmly. Size is omitted from some rows. Given values are once, few, many or a class for expanded clones.

>once|TRBV3-1|TRBJ1-5|-
TGTGCCAGCAGCCAACAGGGATTTCAGCCCCAGCATTTT
CASSQQGFQPQHF
>-|TRBV7-2|TRBJ2-3|-
TGTGCCAGCAGCTTAGATGTGGCGCGGGATACGCAGTATTTT
CASSLDVARDTQYF
>-|TRBV6-1|TRBJ1-6|-
TGTGCCAGCAGCTCCAGGGTCCCATCGCCCCTCCACTTT
CASSSRVPSPLHF
>many|TRBV12-3/TRBV12-4|TRBJ1-2|-
TGTGCCAGCAGTTTAAGGCACAGGGCGTATGGCTACACCTTC
CASSLRHRAYGYTF
>-|TRBV20-1|TRBJ1-2|-
TGCAGTGCTATTAAGGGATGGTATGGCTACACCTTC
CSAIKGWYGYTF
>-|TRBV7-2|TRBJ2-1|-
TGTGCCAGCAGCTTAGGGGGGGCATACTACAATGAGCAGTTCTTC
CASSLGGAYYNEQFF
>-|TRBV14|TRBJ2-5|TRBD2
TGTGCCAGCAGCCTACCGGGACTAGCGGTACAAGAGACCCAGTACTTC
CASSLPGLAVQETQYF
>-|TRBV20-1|TRBJ2-3|-
TGCAGTGCTAGAGATTTAGCGTACCATAGCACAGATACGCAGTATTTT
CSARDLAYHSTDTQYF
>few|TRBV5-1|TRBJ2-7|-
TGCGCCAGCAGCCTAGAACCAGGACCGGCATACGAGCAGTACTTC
CASSLEPGPAYEQYF
>-|TRBV9|TRBJ2-1|TRBD2
TGTGCCAGCAGCCTTAGCGGGGGGCCCTCCTACAATGAGCAGTTCTTC
CASSLSGGPSYNEQFF
>few|TRBV7-8|TRBJ2-7|-
TGTGCCAGCAGCTTACATACGGGGTGGGAGGAAGGGCAGTACTTC
CASSLHTGWEEGQYF
>few|TRBV4-2|TRBJ1-5|-
TGTGCCAGCAGCCACCTCCTACAGGGTTCTGCTCAGCCCCAGCATTTT
CASSHLLQGSAQPQHF
>few|TRBV4-3|TRBJ2-1|-
TGCGCCAGCAGCCAAGATTGGCGGGGCAATGAGCAGTTCTTC
CASSQDWRGNEQFF
>-|TRBV10-3|TRBJ1-1|-
TGTGCCATCAGTGAGTCGCGCGTACGGGACACTGAAGCTTTCTTT
CAISESRVRDTEAFF
>few|TRBV6-1|TRBJ2-7|-
TGTGCCAGCAGCCTAAACCAAGGGAAACCCTACGAGCAGTACTTC
CASSLNQGKPYEQYF
>few|TRBV6-1|TRBJ2-5|-
TGTGCCAGCGCCGGGACTGTGAGTGAGACCCAGTACTTC
CASAGTVSETQYF